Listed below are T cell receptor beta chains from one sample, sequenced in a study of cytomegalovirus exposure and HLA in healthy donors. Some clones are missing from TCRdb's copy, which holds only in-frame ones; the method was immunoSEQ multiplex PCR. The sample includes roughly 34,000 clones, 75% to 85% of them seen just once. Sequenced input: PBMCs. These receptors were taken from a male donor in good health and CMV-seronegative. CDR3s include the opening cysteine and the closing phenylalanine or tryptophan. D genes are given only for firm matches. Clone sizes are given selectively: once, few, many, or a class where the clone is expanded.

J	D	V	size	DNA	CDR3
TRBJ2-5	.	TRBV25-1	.	TGTGCCAGCAGCCAGTCAGGGAATGGGGAGACCCAGTACTTC	CASSQSGNGETQYF
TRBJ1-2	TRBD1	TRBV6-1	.	TGTGCCAGCAGTGTGGACAGGGGCGGCTACACCTTC	CASSVDRGGYTF
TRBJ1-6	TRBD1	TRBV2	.	TGTGCCAGCAGGCCCAAGACAGGGGCCGATTCACCCCTCCACTTT	CASRPKTGADSPLHF
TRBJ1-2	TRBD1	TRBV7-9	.	TGTGCCAGCAGCTTGGAGACAGGGAACGGCTACACCTTC	CASSLETGNGYTF
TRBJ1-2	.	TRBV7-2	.	TGTGCCAGCAGCCGGGTCGGCGGGAACTATGGCTACACCTTC	CASSRVGGNYGYTF
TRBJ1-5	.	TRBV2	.	TGTGCCAGCAGTGTAGAGGGCCAGTATAGCAATCAGCCCCAGCATTTT	CASSVEGQYSNQPQHF
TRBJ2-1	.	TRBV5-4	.	TGTGCCAGCAGCTTGGATCGCGGGACCTACAATGAGCAGTTCTTC	CASSLDRGTYNEQFF
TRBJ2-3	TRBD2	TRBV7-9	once	TGTGCCAGCAGCCCGTCGGTCGGCGGGAGGCGTCCAGATACGCAGTATTTT	CASSPSVGGRRPDTQYF
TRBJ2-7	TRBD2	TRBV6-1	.	TGTGCCAGCAGTGTAGGGACTATCTCCTACGAGCAGTACTTC	CASSVGTISYEQYF
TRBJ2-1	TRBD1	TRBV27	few	TGTGCCAGCAGTGACAGGACAGGGGTCCTCTACAATGAGCAGTTCTTC	CASSDRTGVLYNEQFF
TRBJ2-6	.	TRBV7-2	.	TGTGCCAGCGAACCCGGGGGCTCTGGGGCCAACGTCCTGACTTTC	CASEPGGSGANVLTF
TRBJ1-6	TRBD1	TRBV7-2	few	TGTGCCAGCAGGGAGGACAGGGGACATCAACCCCTCCACTTT	CASREDRGHQPLHF
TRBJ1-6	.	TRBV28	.	TGTGCCAGCAGTTTATCGGTCGGGGGTCCCCTTTCACCCCTCCACTTT	CASSLSVGGPLSPLHF
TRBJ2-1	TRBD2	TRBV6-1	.	TGTGCCAGCAGTGAGGAAGCGGGGGGTTACAATGAGCAGTTCTTC	CASSEEAGGYNEQFF
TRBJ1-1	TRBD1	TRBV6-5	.	TGTGCCAGCAGTTACGGACAGGCGAACACTGAAGCTTTCTTT	CASSYGQANTEAFF
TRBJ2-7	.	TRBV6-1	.	TGTGCCAGCAGTGAGGTACGGGAGCAGTACTTC	CASSEVREQYF
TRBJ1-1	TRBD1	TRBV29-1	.	TGCAGCGCTACGACAGGGGGAAACACTGAAGCTTTCTTT	CSATTGGNTEAFF
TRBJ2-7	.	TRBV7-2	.	TGTGCCAGCAGCTTTGGGGGGGGCGGGTACGAGCAGTACTTC	CASSFGGGGYEQYF
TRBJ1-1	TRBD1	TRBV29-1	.	TGCAGCGCACACCTTAGGGACAGGGGTTTCACTGAAGCTTTCTTT	CSAHLRDRGFTEAFF
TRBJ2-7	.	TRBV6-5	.	TGTGCCAGCAGTTACCGTGGCGGCTACGAGCAGTACTTC	CASSYRGGYEQYF
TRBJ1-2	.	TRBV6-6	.	TGTGCCAGCAGTGGTCAGGGGATAAACTATGGCTACACCTTC	CASSGQGINYGYTF
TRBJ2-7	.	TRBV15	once	TGTGCCACCAGCAGGTCTTGGGGGGGCGGCTACGAGCAGTACTTC	CATSRSWGGGYEQYF
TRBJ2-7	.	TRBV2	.	TGTGCCAGCAGTGACAGTCCCTCCTACGAGCAGTACTTC	CASSDSPSYEQYF
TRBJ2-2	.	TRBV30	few	TGTGCCTGGATAGGGGGGACAGAGAACACCGGGGAGCTGTTTTTT	CAWIGGTENTGELFF
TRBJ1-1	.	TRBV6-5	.	TGTGCCAGCAGTTACTCGACGGGTAACACTGAAGCTTTCTTT	CASSYSTGNTEAFF
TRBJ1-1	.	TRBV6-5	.	TGTGCCAGCAGTTACTCGAAACAGGGGAACACTGAAGCTTTCTTT	CASSYSKQGNTEAFF
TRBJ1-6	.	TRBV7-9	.	TGTGCCAGCAGCTTAGGTACAGCTGTGGATTCACCCCTCCACTTT	CASSLGTAVDSPLHF
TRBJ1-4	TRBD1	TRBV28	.	TGTGCCAGCAGTTTCCGGGACAGGGCTGAAAAACTGTTTTTT	CASSFRDRAEKLFF
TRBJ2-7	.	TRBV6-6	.	TGTGCCAGCAGTTACTCGGGTAGTCTAGCCTCCTACGAGCAGTACTTC	CASSYSGSLASYEQYF
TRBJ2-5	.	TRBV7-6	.	TGTGCCAGCAGCTTGGAGGCTGGGAAGGAGACCCAGTACTTC	CASSLEAGKETQYF
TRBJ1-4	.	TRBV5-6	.	TGTGCCAGCAGCGGGGGGAGTGGAAAACTGTTTTTT	CASSGGSGKLFF
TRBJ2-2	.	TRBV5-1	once	TGCGCCAGCAGCCCGACAAATTGGAACACCGAGGAGCTGTTTTTT	CASSPTNWNTEELFF
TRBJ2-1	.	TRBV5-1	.	TGCGCCAGCAGCTTGGACGTCGGCGGGTCCAATGAGCAGTTCTTC	CASSLDVGGSNEQFF
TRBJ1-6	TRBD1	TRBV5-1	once	TGCGCCAGCCGGCGACAGGGGTTTAATTCACCCCTCCACTTT	CASRRQGFNSPLHF
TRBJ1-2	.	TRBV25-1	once	TGTGCCAGCAGTGACTCCCGCGGTCTTGGCTACACCTTC	CASSDSRGLGYTF
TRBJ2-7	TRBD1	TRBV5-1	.	TGCGCCAGCAGCCCCCGGGACAGGGGTTACGAGCAGTACTTC	CASSPRDRGYEQYF
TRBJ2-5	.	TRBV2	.	TGTGCCAGCAATGTGTGGGCCCAAGAGACCCAGTACTTC	CASNVWAQETQYF
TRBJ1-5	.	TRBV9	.	TGTGCCAGCAGCGAGGGGTTCCATCAGCCCCAGCATTTT	CASSEGFHQPQHF
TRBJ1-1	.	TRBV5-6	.	TGTGCCAGCACCCACCTGGCAGGGGCGAACACTGAAGCTTTCTTT	CASTHLAGANTEAFF
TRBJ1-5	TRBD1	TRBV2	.	TGTGCCAGCAGTGGGACAGGGGAGGTTCAGCCCCAGCATTTT	CASSGTGEVQPQHF
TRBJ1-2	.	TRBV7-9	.	TGTGCCAGCAGCTTATGGGAAGGGAGCTATGGCTACACCTTC	CASSLWEGSYGYTF